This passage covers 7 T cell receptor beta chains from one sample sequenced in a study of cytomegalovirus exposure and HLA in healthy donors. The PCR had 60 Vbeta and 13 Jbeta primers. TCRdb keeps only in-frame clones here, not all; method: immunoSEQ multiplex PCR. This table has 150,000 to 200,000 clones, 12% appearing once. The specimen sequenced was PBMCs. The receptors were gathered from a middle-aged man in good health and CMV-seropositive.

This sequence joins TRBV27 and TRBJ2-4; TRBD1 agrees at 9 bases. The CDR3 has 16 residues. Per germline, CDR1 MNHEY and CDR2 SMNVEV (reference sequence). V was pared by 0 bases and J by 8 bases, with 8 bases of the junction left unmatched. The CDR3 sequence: CASSLSPGTGLDIQYF. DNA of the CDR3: TGTGCCAGCAGTTTATCCCCCGGGACAGGGTTAGACATTCAGTACTTC.

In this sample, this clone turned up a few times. The CDR3 sequence: CASSFGQGAGTGELFF. The CDR3 coding sequence is TGCGCCAGCAGCTTCGGACAGGGGGCCGGCACCGGGGAGCTGTTTTTT. The chain uses TRBV5-1 and TRBJ2-2; 11 bases are a match to TRBD1. Germline lookup yields CDR1 SGHRS and CDR2 YFSETQ. This CDR3 contains 16 residues. Germline trimming cut 2 bases from V and 4 bases from J; bases unmatched to any gene: 4.

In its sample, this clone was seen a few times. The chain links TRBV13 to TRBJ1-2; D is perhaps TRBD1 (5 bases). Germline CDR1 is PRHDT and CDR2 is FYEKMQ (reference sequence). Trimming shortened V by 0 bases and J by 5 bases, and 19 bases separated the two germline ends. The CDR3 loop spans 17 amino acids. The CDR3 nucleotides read TGTGCCAGCAGCTTAGGAGACAGTCTGAAAGGACTATATGGCTACACCTTC. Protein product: CASSLGDSLKGLYGYTF. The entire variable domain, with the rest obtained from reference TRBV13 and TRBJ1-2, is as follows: AAGVIQSPRHLIKEKRETATLKCYPIPRHDTVYWYQQGPGQDPQFLISFYEKMQSDKGSIPDRFSAQQFSDYHSELNMSSLELGDSALYFCASSLGDSLKGLYGYTFGSGTRLTVV.

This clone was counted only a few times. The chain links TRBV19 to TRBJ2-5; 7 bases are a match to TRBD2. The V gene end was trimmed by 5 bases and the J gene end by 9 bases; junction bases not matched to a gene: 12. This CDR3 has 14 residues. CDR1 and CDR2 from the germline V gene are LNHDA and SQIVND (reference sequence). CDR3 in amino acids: CASSGGGGTPAQYF. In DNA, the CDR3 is TGTGCCAGTAGTGGGGGGGGTGGGACGCCGGCCCAGTACTTC.

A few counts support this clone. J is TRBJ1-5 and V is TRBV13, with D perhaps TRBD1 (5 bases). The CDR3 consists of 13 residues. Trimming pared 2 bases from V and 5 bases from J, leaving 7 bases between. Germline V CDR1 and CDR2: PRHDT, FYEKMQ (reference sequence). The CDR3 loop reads CASSLQGDQPQHF. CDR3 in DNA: TGTGCCAGCAGCTTACAGGGTGATCAGCCCCAGCATTTT. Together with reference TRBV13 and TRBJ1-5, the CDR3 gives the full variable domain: AAGVIQSPRHLIKEKRETATLKCYPIPRHDTVYWYQQGPGQDPQFLISFYEKMQSDKGSIPDRFSAQQFSDYHSELNMSSLELGDSALYFCASSLQGDQPQHFGDGTRLSIL.

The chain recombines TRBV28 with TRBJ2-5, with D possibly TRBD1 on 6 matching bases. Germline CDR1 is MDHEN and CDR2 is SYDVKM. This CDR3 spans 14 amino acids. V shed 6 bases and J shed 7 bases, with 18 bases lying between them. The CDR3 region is CASSPTQGMVTQYF. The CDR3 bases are TGTGCCAGCAGCCCCACTCAGGGGATGGTGACCCAGTACTTC.

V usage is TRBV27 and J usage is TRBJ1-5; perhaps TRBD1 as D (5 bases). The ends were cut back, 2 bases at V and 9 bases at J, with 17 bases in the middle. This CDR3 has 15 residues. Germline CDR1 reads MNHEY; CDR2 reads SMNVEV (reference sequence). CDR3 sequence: CASSLTPTQGSPQHF. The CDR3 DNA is TGTGCCAGCAGTTTAACACCCACGCAGGGTTCGCCCCAGCATTTT.